This T cell receptor beta chain was recovered during a study of beta chain features in type 1 diabetes. Study-level information: No age, gender or cell yield differences were seen between patients and healthy donors. The study examined roughly 100 million sorted cells across all samples.

cDNA synthesis used the whole RNA isolate, giving expressed TCRB sequences. The table came from immunoSEQ multiplex PCR; TCRdb's copy has only in-frame clones and leaves some out. The sample holds roughly 160,000 clones, around 8% seen once. Notes on the study in general: Patients and controls would be equally affected if PCR favored shorter templates. Type 1 diabetes patients had moderately but significantly shorter TCRB CDR3s in all four CD4+ subsets.

The J segment lost 8 bases and the V segment lost 4 bases, leaving 7 bases of the junction unmatched. CDR1 is SEHNR, CDR2 FQNEAQ, per germline (reference sequence). This CDR3 has 14 residues. Notes on this clone: The antigen remains unidentified.

The sequence derives from a woman aged 40 to 55 with type 1 diabetes. The V gene is TRBV7-9, the J gene TRBJ1-2; 10 bases map to TRBD1. Sequenced material: central memory CD4+ T cells from blood. The CDR3 loop is CASSSRQGAGGYTF. The CDR3, as DNA: TGTGCCAGCAGCTCGAGACAGGGGGCGGGAGGCTACACCTTC.